The 4 T cell receptor beta chains below were found in one sample sequenced in a study of OX40 agonist ivuxolimab in advanced cancers. Libraries were made using the immunoSEQ multiplex PCR assay. TCRdb retrieved this table from immuneACCESS and kept in-frame rearrangements only. Not all clones are present; in checked studies, unresolved V genes account for under half, and no reason is known for the remainder. The sample table lists some 68,000 clones, approximately 80% of them with a count of one. The ten largest clones add up to around 1.4% of the sample. Material: CD4+ or CD8+ T cells sorted from blood, obtained in a trial of the OX40 agonist ivuxolimab. The receptors originated from an adult with an advanced solid tumor such as melanoma, head and neck, liver or kidney cancer.

The chain employs TRBV11-2 and TRBJ2-5; 7 bases fit TRBD1. Germline assignment: CDR1 SGHAT and CDR2 FQNNGV. The CDR3 has 14 amino acids. The V segment lost 4 bases and the J segment 5 bases; nucleotides outside the gene matches: 7. The CDR3 DNA reads TGTGCCAGCAGCTATACAGGGGTAGGGGAGACCCAGTACTTC. This encodes CASSYTGVGETQYF.

This chain links TRBV2 with TRBJ2-7, with a weak D call TRBD2 (5 bases). This CDR3 region has 12 residues. Trimming cost V 11 bases and J 1 base, with 12 bases left between them. Germline loops: CDR1 SNHLY, CDR2 FYNNEI. CDR3 amino acids: CAARAGSYEQYF. As DNA, the CDR3 is TGTGCCGCGAGGGCAGGATCCTACGAGCAGTACTTC.

The genes are TRBV5-1 and TRBJ1-1, with 9 bases identical to TRBD1. Germline lookup yields CDR1 SGHRS and CDR2 YFSETQ. J was trimmed by 0 bases and V by 0 bases; bases with no gene match: 9. This CDR3 is built from 18 residues. The CDR3 reads CASSLGGGTGYMNTEAFF. The DNA for the CDR3 is TGCGCCAGCAGCTTGGGGGGTGGGACAGGGTATATGAACACTGAAGCTTTCTTT.

This sequence joins TRBV14 and TRBJ1-2; D is uncertain. V lost 2 bases and J 3 bases, leaving 7 bases between the germline ends. Germline CDR1 is SGHDN and CDR2 is FVKESK. The CDR3 consists of 13 residues. The CDR3 here is CASSQTDHYGYTF. The CDR3 DNA reads as TGTGCCAGCAGCCAAACAGATCACTATGGCTACACCTTC.